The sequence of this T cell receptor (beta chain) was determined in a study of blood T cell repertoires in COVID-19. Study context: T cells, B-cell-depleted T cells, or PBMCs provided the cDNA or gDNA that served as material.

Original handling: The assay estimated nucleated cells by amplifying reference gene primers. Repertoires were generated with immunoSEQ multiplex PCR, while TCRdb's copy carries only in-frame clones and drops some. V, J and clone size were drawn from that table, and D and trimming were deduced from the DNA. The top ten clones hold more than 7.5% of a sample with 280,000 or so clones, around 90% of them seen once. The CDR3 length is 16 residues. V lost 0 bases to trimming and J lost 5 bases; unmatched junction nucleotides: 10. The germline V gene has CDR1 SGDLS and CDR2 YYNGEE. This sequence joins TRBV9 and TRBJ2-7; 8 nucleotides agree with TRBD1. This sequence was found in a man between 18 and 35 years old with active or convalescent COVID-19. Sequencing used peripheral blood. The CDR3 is CASSVGGAGGGNEQYF. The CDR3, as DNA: TGTGCCAGCAGCGTAGGAGGGGCAGGGGGCGGGAACGAGCAGTACTTC.